The clone carrying this T cell receptor (beta chain) was observed a handful of times. Between the trimmed V and J ends, which lost 5 bases and 2 bases, there was a span of 20 bases. This CDR3 has 17 residues. Looked up from germline, CDR1 is MNHEY and CDR2 is SVGEGT. TCRdb used MiXCR to call clones anew from the PCR reads. The data show roughly 71,000 clones, roughly 18% seen once. The data were obtained in a study of metastatic and nonmetastatic thyroid tumors. Thyroid surgery was performed in patients who had received no treatment beforehand. Sequencing input: blood. The rearrangement uses TRBV6-2 or TRBV6-3 and TRBJ2-3; D possibly corresponds to TRBD1 (6 bases). The sequence came from a female donor with papillary thyroid cancer or a benign thyroid nodule (not recorded which). Some clones in this sample may be carry-over from other donors' samples. This CDR3 reads CASSDWFQWGPTDTQYF. In DNA, the CDR3 is TGTGCCAGCAGTGACTGGTTCCAGTGGGGGCCCACAGATACGCAGTATTTT.